A single sample gave rise to the 21 T cell receptor beta chains below, sequenced in a study of OX40 agonist ivuxolimab in advanced cancers. Clones were read by immunoSEQ multiplex PCR, and TCRdb kept only the in-frame ones, dropping some. The sample contains about 89,000 clones, roughly 93% of which appear only once. The sequencing used CD4+ or CD8+ T cells sorted from blood, collected in a trial of the OX40 agonist ivuxolimab. The receptors were sampled from an adult with an advanced solid tumor such as melanoma, head and neck, liver or kidney cancer.

The chain uses TRBV28 and TRBJ1-4; tentatively, D is TRBD1 (5 bases). CDR1 is MDHEN and CDR2 is SYDVKM in the germline V gene. This CDR3 has 15 amino acids. V was pared by 5 bases and J by 0 bases, with 10 bases between. The CDR3 DNA reads TGTGCCAGCAGTCCCCCGACAGCAACTAATGAAAAACTGTTTTTT. This encodes CASSPPTATNEKLFF.

This chain uses TRBV18 with TRBJ2-5, with D perhaps TRBD2 (6 bases). Trimming took 1 base from V and 8 from J, leaving 17 bases between them. Germline V CDR1 and CDR2: KGHSH, LQKENI. The length of the CDR3 is 15 residues. The CDR3 DNA follows: TGTGCCAGCTCACCACAGGCGGGACCAGTGCACACCCAGTACTTC. This translates into CASSPQAGPVHTQYF.

The sample holds one count of this clone. V usage is TRBV27 and J usage is TRBJ2-7, with 11 positions matching TRBD2. V lost 3 bases and J lost 2; bases outside the gene matches: 9. CDR1 is MNHEY, CDR2 SMNVEV, per germline (reference sequence). The CDR3 consists of 17 residues. DNA of the CDR3: TGTGCCAGCAGTTTCCCTAGCGGGGGGCCGCGAACCTACGAGCAGTACTTC. As protein: CASSFPSGGPRTYEQYF.

This chain uses TRBV19 with TRBJ2-1; D gene ambiguous. V lost 1 base, J lost 7 bases, and 14 bases lay in between. CDR3 size: 15 residues. CDR1 and CDR2 from the germline V gene are LNHDA and SQIVND (reference sequence). CDR3 in DNA: TGTGCCAGTAGTATAGTGGGCGTAACCCTGAATGAGCAGTTCTTC. Translation gives CASSIVGVTLNEQFF.

V usage is TRBV4-2 and J usage is TRBJ1-6; D gene ambiguous. CDR1 and CDR2 from the germline V gene are LGHNA and YNFKEQ. V gave up 1 base and J gave up 6 bases, with 19 bases separating them. The CDR3 length is 18 residues. The DNA for the CDR3 is TGTGCCAGCAGCCAAGGAGCGGTCGGAATAACCGGTAATTCACCCCTCCACTTT. It yields the protein CASSQGAVGITGNSPLHF.

This clone was seen only a few times. The DNA is left out, because the CDR3 cannot be placed on it with certainty; the CDR3 is given as TCRdb lists it. This rearrangement joins TRBV5-4 to TRBJ1-2; TRBD1, the D gene given by the table, was not confirmed from the DNA. From its first to its last residue, the CDR3 has 13 amino acids. CDR1 and CDR2 from the germline V gene are SGHNT and YYREEE (reference sequence). The CDR3 is CASSLVGQGINTF.

This clone was observed a few times. This chain uses TRBV7-9 with TRBJ2-3; D perhaps matches TRBD1 (6 bases). CDR1 is SEHNR, CDR2 FQNEAQ, per germline (reference sequence). This CDR3 region has 16 residues. V lost 1 base and J 0 bases, leaving 11 bases between the germline ends. The CDR3, as DNA: TGTGCCAGCAGCTTAGTGGGGGCCAGTAGCACAGATACGCAGTATTTT. Translated, it gives CASSLVGASSTDTQYF. The variable domain in full, with the rest retrieved from reference TRBV7-9 and TRBJ2-3, is DTGVSQNPRHKITKRGQNVTFRCDPISEHNRLYWYRQTLGQGPEFLTYFQNEAQLEKSRLLSDRFSAERPKGSFSTLEIQRTEQGDSAMYLCASSLVGASSTDTQYFGPGTRLTVL.

The chain is built from TRBV5-1 and TRBJ2-1, with TRBD2 matching 8 bases. Germline CDR1 is SGHRS and CDR2 is YFSETQ. The CDR3 extends over 15 amino acids. The trim removed 0 bases at V and 15 bases at J, leaving 14 bases unmatched. CDR3 region: CASSLVVGTREGWFF. CDR3 nucleotide sequence: TGCGCCAGCAGCTTGGTGGTAGGGACTAGAGAGGGATGGTTCTTC.

The chain employs TRBV11-1 and TRBJ1-1; D is unresolved. Germline V gene data show CDR1 as SGHAT and CDR2 as FQDESV (reference sequence). The V and J ends lost 2 bases and 5 bases respectively, with 9 bases between them. The CDR3 spans 13 residues. CDR3 in amino acids: CASSLRAVTEAFF. CDR3 sequence (DNA): TGTGCCAGCAGCTTAAGGGCGGTGACTGAAGCTTTCTTT.

The chain uses TRBV4-3 and TRBJ2-3, with 7 bases lining up with TRBD2. This CDR3 has 15 residues. From germline, CDR1 is LGHNA and CDR2 YSLEER. J was trimmed by 3 bases and V by 0 bases; bases with no gene match: 3. In DNA, the CDR3 is TGCGCCAGCAGCCAAGACGTCGGGGGGACAGATACGCAGTATTTT. The encoded protein is CASSQDVGGTDTQYF.

V usage is TRBV29-1 and J usage is TRBJ1-4; 7 bases are a match to TRBD1. J lost 8 bases, V lost 7 bases, and 7 bases had no gene match. Germline V CDR1 and CDR2: SQVTM, ANQGSEA. This CDR3 contains 12 residues. The CDR3 loop reads CSARKGGEKLFF. Here the CDR3 DNA reads TGCAGCGCCCGGAAAGGGGGCGAAAAACTGTTTTTT.

This chain connects TRBV4-2 to TRBJ2-7, with TRBD1 identical over 8 bases. Germline V CDR1 and CDR2: LGHNA, YNFKEQ. The J segment lost 5 bases and the V segment lost 9 bases, leaving 6 bases of the junction unmatched. The CDR3 spans 12 residues. The CDR3 DNA reads TGTGCCAGTAGACAGGGGTTCAACGAGCAGTACTTC. Protein: CASRQGFNEQYF.

V is TRBV5-1 and J is TRBJ2-3, with 8 bases that match TRBD2. The CDR3 runs to 14 residues. V was clipped by 4 bases and J by 2 bases; unmatched bases: 3. Germline-derived CDR1 and CDR2 are SGHRS and YFSETQ. CDR3 sequence reads: CASSLSGNTDTQYF. The CDR3 nucleotides are TGCGCCAGCAGCCTTAGCGGGAACACAGATACGCAGTATTTT.

V usage is TRBV27 and J usage is TRBJ2-7; D unclear. Trimming removed 6 bases from V and 6 bases from J, with 12 bases in between. The CDR3 covers 12 residues. Germline loops: CDR1 MNHEY, CDR2 SMNVEV (reference sequence). The CDR3 sequence: CASSPRWGEQYF. In DNA, the CDR3 is TGTGCCAGCAGCCCGCGATGGGGCGAGCAGTACTTC.

Here the CDR3 DNA reads TGTGCCAGCAGCTTAGACCCCAAGTACACCGGGGAGCTGTTTTTT. Protein product: CASSLDPKYTGELFF. V gene TRBV7-2 combines with J gene TRBJ2-2; D gene uncertain. V lost 1 base, J lost 3 bases, and 9 bases lay in between. CDR1 is SGHTA, CDR2 FQGNSA, per germline. The CDR3 is 15 residues long.

A few counts support this clone. The chain links TRBV4-1 to TRBJ2-7; a weak D match, TRBD1 (6 bases). This CDR3 comprises 13 residues. V lost 4 bases, J lost 2 bases, and 9 bases lay in between. Germline V lookup: CDR1 MGHRA, CDR2 YSYEKL. CDR3 coding DNA: TGCGCCAGCAGCCCGTGGGACACCTACGAGCAGTACTTC. This gives the protein CASSPWDTYEQYF.

The chain carries TRBV7-9 and TRBJ2-7; TRBD1 might be the D (6 bases). The V end was cut by 3 bases, the J end by 3 bases, with 12 bases between. Germline CDR1 reads SEHNR; CDR2 reads FQNEAQ (reference sequence). CDR3 length: 14 amino acids. The CDR3 nucleotides are TGTGCCAGCAGCTTCGGACAGTTCAGCTACGAGCAGTACTTC. Its protein is CASSFGQFSYEQYF.

There are a few counts of this clone. The chain carries TRBV10-1 and TRBJ2-7; D gene ambiguous. This CDR3 has 12 amino acids. Trimming removed 3 bases at V and 7 bases at J, with 10 bases between. The germline gives CDR1 WNHNN, CDR2 SYGVQD (reference sequence). CDR3 nucleotides: TGCGCCAGCAGTGAAACCACGGGTGAGCAGTACTTC. It encodes CASSETTGEQYF.

The chain's CDR3 is CASSSRDGTDTQYF. CDR3 sequence (DNA): TGTGCCAGCAGCTCGAGGGACGGCACAGATACGCAGTATTTT. The chain combines TRBV5-6 with TRBJ2-3; D may match TRBD1 or TRBD2 (5 bases each). Germline V lookup: CDR1 SGHDT, CDR2 YYEEEE. V shed 3 bases and J shed 1 base, with 9 bases lying between them. This CDR3 spans 14 amino acids.

This chain connects TRBV6-1 to TRBJ2-1; 10 bases are a match to TRBD2. Germline values: CDR1 MNHNS, CDR2 SASEGT. The trim removed 0 bases at V and 8 bases at J, leaving 4 bases unmatched. The CDR3 runs to 15 residues. CDR3 loop: CASSEALAGPHEQFF. DNA of the CDR3: TGTGCCAGCAGTGAAGCACTAGCGGGGCCCCATGAGCAGTTCTTC.

The chain employs TRBV7-8 and TRBJ2-5, with 8 bases matching TRBD1. This CDR3 is 15 amino acids long. V was pared by 5 bases and J by 5 bases, with 10 bases of the junction left unmatched. In germline, CDR1 is SGHVS, CDR2 FQNEAQ. The CDR3 sequence is CASSPGGGRWETQYF. The CDR3 nucleotides read TGTGCCAGCAGCCCAGGGGGCGGGCGCTGGGAGACCCAGTACTTC.